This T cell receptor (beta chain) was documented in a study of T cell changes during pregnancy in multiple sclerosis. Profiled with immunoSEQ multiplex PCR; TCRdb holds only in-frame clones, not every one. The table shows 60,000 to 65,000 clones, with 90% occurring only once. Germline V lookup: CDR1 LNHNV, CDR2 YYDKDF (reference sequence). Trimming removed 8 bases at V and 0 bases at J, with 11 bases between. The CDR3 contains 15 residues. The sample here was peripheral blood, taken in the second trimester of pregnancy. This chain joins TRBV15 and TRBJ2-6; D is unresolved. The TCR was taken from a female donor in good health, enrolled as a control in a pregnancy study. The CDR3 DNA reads TGTGCCACCCGGAGAAGCCTCTCTGGGGCCAACGTCCTGACTTTC. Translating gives CATRRSLSGANVLTF.